Below, 27 T cell receptor beta chains from the same sample are listed, as sequenced in a study of beta chain features in type 1 diabetes. Overall study results and limits: Shortening of TCRB CDR3s, moderate but significant, appeared in all four CD4+ subsets of Type 1 diabetes patients.

Since all of the isolated RNA was reverse transcribed, expressed TCRB transcripts were what got sequenced. Profiling relied on immunoSEQ multiplex PCR, and the TCRdb table lists in-frame clones only, not all of them. The table lists about 400,000 clones, roughly 12% of them singletons. For these TCRs, the target antigens are not known. Sequences were obtained from naive CD4+ T cells from blood. The origin of the receptors is a woman between 18 and 29 years old with type 1 diabetes.

The chain employs TRBV5-1 and TRBJ2-1; 8 nucleotides agree with TRBD2. Trimming took 0 bases from V and 3 from J; bases not matched to a gene: 2. The CDR3 loop spans 15 amino acids. Germline V gives CDR1 SGHRS, CDR2 YFSETQ. CDR3 amino acids: CASSLGTSYYNEQFF. The CDR3 nucleotides are TGCGCCAGCAGCTTGGGGACTAGCTACTACAATGAGCAGTTCTTC.

This clone was seen a handful of times. CDR3 sequence: CASSFRQGETQYF. CDR3 nucleotide sequence: TGTGCCAGCAGCTTTAGGCAGGGGGAGACCCAGTACTTC. The chain uses TRBV5-4 and TRBJ2-5; D is perhaps TRBD1 (6 bases). This CDR3 contains 13 residues. Germline CDR1 is SGHNT and CDR2 is YYREEE (reference sequence). V dropped 2 bases and J dropped 5 bases, with 10 bases sitting between them.

This clone was observed a few times. V and J are TRBV5-1 and TRBJ2-7, with TRBD1 identical over 8 bases. Germline V gene lookup returns CDR1 SGHRS and CDR2 YFSETQ. Germline trimming cut 2 bases from V and 5 bases from J; bases unmatched to any gene: 9. The CDR3 sequence is 15 residues long. The DNA of the CDR3 is TGCGCCAGCAGCTTTACCGGGACAGGCCTCCACGAGCAGTACTTC. It translates to CASSFTGTGLHEQYF.

The chain recombines TRBV5-1 with TRBJ1-6; D is unresolved. The length of the CDR3 is 16 residues. The germline CDR1 and CDR2 sequences are SGHRS and YFSETQ. V gave up 1 base and J gave up 0 bases, with 8 bases separating them. CDR3 protein: CASSLSVSSYNSPLHF. The CDR3 region has the DNA TGCGCCAGCAGCTTGTCGGTTAGCTCCTATAATTCACCCCTCCACTTT.

J is TRBJ1-5 and V is TRBV30, with D perhaps TRBD1 (5 bases). The CDR3 length is 13 residues. The germline V gene has CDR1 GTSNPN and CDR2 SVGIG (reference sequence). Between the trimmed V and J ends, which lost 2 bases and 4 bases, there was a span of 9 bases. The CDR3 coding sequence is TGTGCCTGGAGTAGAGACAGTAATCAGCCCCAGCATTTT. This codes for CAWSRDSNQPQHF.

This clone was seen a few times. Other nucleotide sequences in the sample specify the same CDR3. The chain is built from TRBV5-1 and TRBJ2-1; TRBD1 might be the D (6 bases). In germline, CDR1 is SGHRS, CDR2 YFSETQ. V lost 0 bases and J lost 7, with 8 bases in between. The length of the CDR3 is 13 residues. CDR3 region: CASSLDRVNEQFF. The CDR3 nucleotides read TGCGCCAGCAGCTTGGACAGGGTGAATGAGCAGTTCTTC.

This sequence joins TRBV5-1 and TRBJ1-1; the D gene is possibly TRBD1 (5 bases). The CDR3 extends over 14 amino acids. From germline, CDR1 is SGHRS and CDR2 YFSETQ. V lost 7 bases to trimming and J lost 0 bases, with 13 bases between them. The CDR3 nucleotides are TGCGCCAGCTCGACAGAGAGTATGAACACTGAAGCTTTCTTT. Translated, it gives CASSTESMNTEAFF.

The V gene is TRBV6-5, the J gene TRBJ2-7; 10 nucleotides agree with TRBD2. The V segment lost 0 bases and the J segment 2 bases; nucleotides outside the gene matches: 4. The CDR3 spans 16 residues. Germline V gene lookup returns CDR1 MNHEY and CDR2 SVGAGI. CDR3 loop: CASSYSPSGGPYEQYF. In nucleotides, the CDR3 is TGTGCCAGCAGTTACTCCCCTAGCGGGGGTCCCTACGAGCAGTACTTC.

The rearrangement uses TRBV25-1 and TRBJ2-1, with D maybe TRBD1 (6 bases). This CDR3 has 15 amino acids. Germline V gene lookup returns CDR1 MGHDK and CDR2 SYGVNS. With 2 bases removed from V and 0 bases from J, the gap between germline ends came to 8 bases. The CDR3 nucleotides are TGTGCCAGCAGTGAAGGGGGCAGCTCCTACAATGAGCAGTTCTTC. Residues: CASSEGGSSYNEQFF.

This chain connects TRBV7-9 to TRBJ2-2; 9 bases are a match to TRBD1. Germline CDR1 is SEHNR and CDR2 is FQNEAQ (reference sequence). Unmatched junction bases numbered 5, after V lost 5 bases and J lost 4 bases. The CDR3 is 15 amino acids. The CDR3 loop reads CASSRDRAGTGELFF. Written as DNA, the CDR3 is TGTGCCAGCAGCCGGGACAGGGCGGGCACCGGGGAGCTGTTTTTT.

The genes are TRBV7-6 and TRBJ2-3; D is uncertain. This CDR3 has 15 amino acids. Trimming removed 5 bases at V and 5 bases at J, with 17 bases between. From germline, CDR1 is SGHVS and CDR2 FNYEAQ. For the CDR3, the DNA is TGTGCCAGCAGCCCTGGTGGGTTGGGCGTAGATACGCAGTATTTT. It codes for CASSPGGLGVDTQYF.

The V and J genes are TRBV28 and TRBJ2-1; D unresolved. This CDR3 has 12 amino acids. Trimming removed 8 bases at V and 2 bases at J, with 7 bases between. Germline-derived CDR1 and CDR2 are MDHEN and SYDVKM. CDR3 sequence (DNA): TGTGCCAGCGGTTATACCTACAATGAGCAGTTCTTC. Translation: CASGYTYNEQFF.

This clone was found a few times. The V gene is TRBV7-2, the J gene TRBJ1-4, with no clear D. CDR3 length: 14 amino acids. Deletions cut 3 bases from V and 3 bases from J, with 8 bases between. CDR1 is SGHTA and CDR2 is FQGNSA in the germline V gene. CDR3 protein: CASSFPGSNEKLFF. CDR3 DNA: TGTGCCAGCAGCTTCCCGGGGTCTAATGAAAAACTGTTTTTT.

The sample holds a few counts of this clone. J is TRBJ2-1 and V is TRBV9; TRBD2 aligns across 9 bases. The V gene's germline CDR1 is SGDLS and CDR2 YYNGEE. V dropped 1 base and J dropped 14; count of bases not matched to a gene: 16. This CDR3 has 16 residues. The CDR3 loop is CASSVSVGERGESEFF. In DNA, the CDR3 is TGTGCCAGCAGCGTATCGGTTGGGGAGCGGGGGGAATCCGAGTTCTTC.

This chain links TRBV29-1 with TRBJ2-1; 15 positions match TRBD2. The trim removed 7 bases at V and 9 bases at J, leaving 7 bases unmatched. This CDR3 contains 14 residues. Germline V gene sequence: CDR1 SQVTM, CDR2 ANQGSEA. The CDR3 sequence: CSGQGLAGGSEQFF. CDR3 nucleotides: TGCAGCGGCCAAGGACTAGCGGGGGGGAGTGAGCAGTTCTTC.

This chain links TRBV14 with TRBJ2-3; 8 bases match TRBD2. The trim removed 1 base at V and 2 bases at J, leaving 8 bases unmatched. The CDR3 covers 17 residues. Germline V lookup: CDR1 SGHDN, CDR2 FVKESK. CDR3 DNA: TGTGCCAGCAGCCAAGTGGGGACTAGGATTTACACAGATACGCAGTATTTT. Amino acids: CASSQVGTRIYTDTQYF.

This clone has more than one count but fewer than ten. The V gene is TRBV7-2, the J gene TRBJ2-3; the match to TRBD1 covers 7 bases. J gave up 6 bases and V 5 bases, and 2 bases lay outside the gene matches. The CDR3 sequence is 12 residues long. Looked up from germline, CDR1 is SGHTA and CDR2 is FQGNSA. The CDR3 loop is CASSVRGDTQYF. The CDR3 DNA follows: TGTGCCAGCAGCGTCAGGGGGGATACGCAGTATTTT.

V is TRBV29-1 and J is TRBJ2-2; 10 bases are shared with TRBD1. The J segment lost 0 bases and the V segment lost 4 bases, leaving 14 bases of the junction unmatched. The CDR3 runs 19 residues. CDR1 SQVTM and CDR2 ANQGSEA come from the germline V gene. The CDR3 coding sequence is TGCAGCGTTGCCCGACAGGGGGCCCTAGGTTTCGCGAACACCGGGGAGCTGTTTTTT. This sequence encodes CSVARQGALGFANTGELFF.

This clone turned up a few times. The rearrangement joins TRBV7-2 to TRBJ2-1; 13 bases fit TRBD2. The V and J ends lost 5 bases and 6 bases, in that order; junction bases with no gene match: 7. Germline V gene lookup returns CDR1 SGHTA and CDR2 FQGNSA. The CDR3 contains 16 residues. Here the CDR3 reads CASSPTSGGPFNEQFF. CDR3 bases: TGTGCCAGCAGCCCGACTAGCGGGGGGCCGTTCAATGAGCAGTTCTTC. Full variable domain (outside the CDR3, taken from reference TRBV7-2 and TRBJ2-1): GAGVSQSPSNKVTEKGKDVELRCDPISGHTALYWYRQSLGQGLEFLIYFQGNSAPDKSGLPSDRFSAERTGGSVSTLTIQRTQQEDSAVYLCASSPTSGGPFNEQFFGPGTRLTVL.

This clone has more than one count but fewer than ten. Within the sample, other DNA sequences also encode this same CDR3. The chain has TRBV29-1 and TRBJ2-5; weak D call: TRBD1 (6 bases). CDR1 is SQVTM and CDR2 is ANQGSEA in the germline V gene. V dropped 2 bases and J dropped 5 bases, with 6 bases sitting between them. This CDR3 is built from 11 residues. For the CDR3, the DNA is TGCAGCGTTGAAAGGGGGGAGACCCAGTACTTC. This codes for CSVERGETQYF.

The rearrangement links TRBV5-1 to TRBJ2-1; 11 bases align to TRBD2. Looked up from germline, CDR1 is SGHRS and CDR2 is YFSETQ. The CDR3 spans 16 residues. The trim removed 0 bases at V and 5 bases at J, leaving 4 bases unmatched. CDR3 sequence reads: CASSLGSGRENNEQFF. The CDR3 region has the DNA TGCGCCAGCAGCTTGGGTAGCGGGAGGGAGAACAATGAGCAGTTCTTC. Based on the CDR3 plus reference TRBV5-1 and TRBJ2-1, the full variable domain is KAGVTQTPRYLIKTRGQQVTLSCSPISGHRSVSWYQQTPGQGLQFLFEYFSETQRNKGNFPGRFSGRQFSNSRSEMNVSTLELGDSALYLCASSLGSGRENNEQFFGPGTRLTVL.

The chain uses TRBV7-9 and TRBJ1-1, with D maybe TRBD1 (5 bases). Trimming removed 3 bases at V and 3 bases at J, with 17 bases between. The CDR3 length is 16 residues. Germline V gene sequence: CDR1 SEHNR, CDR2 FQNEAQ (reference sequence). The CDR3 DNA is TGTGCCAGCAGCTTCAGCGGATGGGGGAGGGACACTGAAGCTTTCTTT. Its translation is CASSFSGWGRDTEAFF.

The chain carries TRBV5-4 and TRBJ2-6; unclear D gene. Trimming shortened V by 4 bases and J by 0 bases, and 5 bases separated the two germline ends. The CDR3 is 14 amino acids. The germline V gene encodes CDR1 SGHNT and CDR2 YYREEE (reference sequence). Here the CDR3 reads CASSQDSGANVLTF. The CDR3 DNA reads as TGTGCCAGCAGCCAGGACTCTGGGGCCAACGTCCTGACTTTC.

The sample holds a few counts of this clone. The chain combines TRBV2 with TRBJ1-2, with 7 bases that match TRBD1. This CDR3 is built from 16 residues. The V gene's germline CDR1 is SNHLY and CDR2 FYNNEI. V gave up 3 bases and J gave up 4 bases; unmatched junction bases: 11. This CDR3 reads CASSEGGYRGTYGYTF. The CDR3 DNA sequence: TGTGCCAGCAGTGAGGGGGGCTACAGGGGTACCTATGGCTACACCTTC.

The V gene is TRBV27, the J gene TRBJ2-7, with TRBD1 matching over 9 bases. Trimming removed 5 bases from V and 7 bases from J; junction bases left unmatched: 9. The V gene's germline CDR1 is MNHEY and CDR2 SMNVEV (reference sequence). This CDR3 spans 14 amino acids. The CDR3 spells CASSGGTGPWEQYF. CDR3 nucleotides: TGTGCCAGCAGTGGAGGGACAGGGCCCTGGGAGCAGTACTTC.

This clone was found a few times. The chain recombines TRBV7-9 with TRBJ1-2; a possible D gene is TRBD1 (6 bases). The length of the CDR3 is 15 residues. With 5 bases removed from V and 0 bases from J, the gap between germline ends came to 13 bases. The germline V gene encodes CDR1 SEHNR and CDR2 FQNEAQ (reference sequence). DNA of the CDR3: TGTGCCAGCAGCGCCGGGACACCTACTAACTATGGCTACACCTTC. Protein product: CASSAGTPTNYGYTF.

The V call is TRBV18, the J call TRBJ1-2; D perhaps matches TRBD1 (6 bases). Per the germline V gene, CDR1 is KGHSH and CDR2 is LQKENI. Trimming shortened V by 3 bases and J by 6 bases, and 20 bases separated the two germline ends. This CDR3 spans 16 amino acids. This chain's CDR3 is CASSPPGLGQQDGYTF. DNA for the CDR3: TGTGCCAGCTCACCCCCAGGGTTAGGACAGCAAGATGGCTACACCTTC. Full variable domain (remainder filled in from reference TRBV18 and TRBJ1-2): NAGVMQNPRHLVRRRGQEARLRCSPMKGHSHVYWYRQLPEEGLKFMVYLQKENIIDESGMPKERFSAEFPKEGPSILRIQQVVRGDSAAYFCASSPPGLGQQDGYTFGSGTRLTVV.